This TCR beta chain is drawn from a study of T cell responses to AZD1222 COVID-19 vaccine. General study points: Spike regions recognized by vaccine-associated CD4 TCRs spanned the protein, led by 160-218 and 743-854. Regions left unmutated in variants are reportedly the target of nearly half of spike-specific TCRs. The repertoires were collected only after the peak T cell response. The breadth and depth of Spike-specific TCRs increased once two AZD1222 doses had been given.

Data came from immunoSEQ multiplex PCR; TCRdb stores just in-frame clones and leaves some out. The sample shows about 110,000 clones, about 90% of them seen only once. As concerns this clone: Its antigen is currently unknown.

CDR1 LGHNA and CDR2 YNFKEQ come from the germline V gene. The CDR3 has 14 residues. Trimming cost V 0 bases and J 3 bases, with 8 bases left between them. Sequencing was performed on peripheral blood, taken 28 days after the second AZD1222 dose. The TCR comes from an adult who received the AZD1222 COVID-19 vaccine. The V call is TRBV4-2, the J call TRBJ1-2; a weak D match, TRBD1 (5 bases). CDR3 nucleotide sequence: TGTGCCAGCAGCCAAGAGTCCAGGGACTATGGCTACACCTTC. It is translated as CASSQESRDYGYTF.